The next 9 T cell receptor beta chains were all read from a single sample in a study of cytomegalovirus exposure and HLA in healthy donors. Researchers ran the PCR with 60 Vbeta and 13 Jbeta primers. Assay: immunoSEQ multiplex PCR; the TCRdb copy retains only in-frame clones and omits some. This table holds hundreds of thousands of clones, just over 75% found once. The specimen was PBMCs. The receptors derive from a woman aged 60-75 years in good health and CMV-seropositive.

V usage is TRBV11-3 and J usage is TRBJ1-1; possible D gene TRBD1, 5 bases. V was cut by 1 base and J by 5 bases, with 11 bases left in between. Germline CDR1 and CDR2: SGHNT and YENEEA. CDR3 length equals 14 residues. The CDR3 loop reads CASSLAGVDTEAFF. In DNA, the CDR3 is TGTGCCAGCAGCTTAGCGGGGGTAGATACTGAAGCTTTCTTT.

This clone was observed a handful of times. The CDR3 DNA reads as TGTGCCAGCAGGGAAGGACAAGTAAACACTGAAGCTTTCTTT. As protein: CASREGQVNTEAFF. This chain uses TRBV27 with TRBJ1-1; D possibly corresponds to TRBD1 (5 bases). Germline CDR1 reads MNHEY; CDR2 reads SMNVEV (reference sequence). V was shortened by 6 bases and J by 2 bases, with 13 bases between the two germline ends. The CDR3 has 14 residues.

In this sample, this clone turned up a few times. The chain joins TRBV11-2 to TRBJ2-5, with 14 positions matching TRBD2. There are 14 residues in the CDR3. Per the germline V gene, CDR1 is SGHAT and CDR2 is FQNNGV. Germline trimming cut 6 bases from V and 8 bases from J; bases unmatched to any gene: 5. The CDR3 DNA follows: TGTGCCAGCAGGACTAGCGGGAGGGCCGTCACCCAGTACTTC. This encodes CASRTSGRAVTQYF.

This chain joins TRBV5-1 and TRBJ2-7; 7 bases line up with TRBD2. CDR1 is SGHRS, CDR2 YFSETQ, per germline. The CDR3 is made up of 16 amino acids. V lost 0 bases to trimming and J lost 0 bases; unmatched junction nucleotides: 6. CDR3 region: CASSLVGRASSYEQYF. As DNA, the CDR3 is TGCGCCAGCAGCTTGGTGGGGAGGGCGAGCTCCTACGAGCAGTACTTC.

This clone was observed a handful of times. The CDR3 bases are TGTGCCAGCAGTGGGGGACAGGGGTCTACCCAGTACTTC. It encodes CASSGGQGSTQYF. The V call is TRBV6-1, the J call TRBJ2-7; 10 bases line up with TRBD1. The V gene end was trimmed by 4 bases and the J gene end by 10 bases; junction bases not matched to a gene: 7. CDR3 length equals 13 residues. Germline V gives CDR1 MNHNS, CDR2 SASEGT.

This clone turned up a few times. The chain carries TRBV4-3 and TRBJ2-1, with 8 bases matching TRBD1. The trim removed 2 bases at V and 10 bases at J, leaving 10 bases unmatched. The CDR3 runs 15 residues. Germline CDR1 is LGHNA and CDR2 is YSLEER. In DNA, the CDR3 is TGCGCCAGCAGCCAATATCAGGACAGGGTTTGGGAGCAGTTCTTC. Translating it yields CASSQYQDRVWEQFF.

For the CDR3, the DNA is TGTGCCAGCAGCGAACTCGCAGGGGCTTATCAGCCCCAGCATTTT. Amino acid sequence: CASSELAGAYQPQHF. The genes are TRBV6-5 and TRBJ1-5; D possibly corresponds to TRBD1 (6 bases). Per germline, CDR1 MNHEY and CDR2 SVGAGI. This CDR3 contains 15 residues. Trimming removed 6 bases from V and 5 bases from J, with 17 bases in between.

The rearrangement links TRBV5-8 to TRBJ1-1; TRBD1 matches 9 bases. The trim removed 4 bases at V and 8 bases at J, leaving 6 bases unmatched. This CDR3 contains 13 residues. Germline values: CDR1 SGHTS, CDR2 YDEGEE. The chain's CDR3 is CASSIQGAREAFF. CDR3 sequence (DNA): TGTGCCAGCAGCATACAGGGGGCCCGAGAAGCTTTCTTT.

In regard to this clone: At the DNA level, this CDR3 is encoded by other sequences in the same sample as well. The V gene is TRBV18, the J gene TRBJ2-5; no firm D call. Germline CDR1 KGHSH, CDR2 LQKENI. V lost 5 bases and J lost 2, with 3 bases in between. The CDR3 runs to 11 residues. CDR3 nucleotide sequence: TGTGCCAGCTCATCTCAAGAGACCCAGTACTTC. Translating it yields CASSSQETQYF.